This entry concerns a single T cell receptor beta chain. Its target is not known. Assay used: immunoSEQ multiplex PCR; TCRdb lists only in-frame clones, some missing. This sample has more than 40,000 clones; over 75% occur once, and the top ten carry less than 3.5%. This sample was included in a study of OX40 agonist ivuxolimab in advanced cancers. Study in general: Patients took ivuxolimab, an agonistic anti-OX40 (CD134) antibody. Dose-escalation patients' cancers were hepatocellular carcinoma, melanoma, renal cell or head and neck cancer.

Germline CDR1 and CDR2: KGHSH and LQKENI. The V and J ends lost 4 bases and 5 bases respectively, with 9 bases between them. The CDR3 spans 13 residues. The study's findings and limits: Individuals who were partial responders at 0.1-3.0 mg/kg had clonal expansion that ranked among the lowest.

Sequenced here: CD4+ or CD8+ T cells sorted from blood, sampled in a trial of the OX40 agonist ivuxolimab. V and J are TRBV18 and TRBJ2-1; D remains unclear. The TCR comes from an adult with an advanced solid tumor such as melanoma, head and neck, liver or kidney cancer. CDR3 coding DNA: TGTGCCAGCTCACTGACCGGAGACAATGAGCAGTTCTTC. Residues: CASSLTGDNEQFF.